This T cell receptor beta chain was found in a study of T cells in Graves' hyperthyroidism and ophthalmopathy. The table lists this clonotype with many counts. Trimming cost V 7 bases and J 4 bases, with 20 bases left between them. The CDR3 loop spans 16 amino acids. From germline, CDR1 is MNHNS and CDR2 SASEGT. Researchers amplified the TCR beta CDR3 regions from RNA transcripts. HTBI primers were the set used in a first-round RT-PCR of the TCR CDR3. MiXCR, run by TCRdb on the multiplex PCR reads, gives a single entry per CDR3 protein. The sample lists 400,000 to 500,000 distinct CDR3 sequences, roughly 14% occurring once.

This clonotype was sampled from a man younger than 35 with Graves' ophthalmopathy. Specimen: blood. V and J are TRBV6-1 and TRBJ2-1; D possibly corresponds to TRBD2 (6 bases). CDR3 amino acids: CASTSGRGLRYNEQFF. The CDR3 DNA sequence: TGTGCCAGCACCTCCGGGCGGGGACTTCGATACAATGAGCAGTTCTTC.